The 3 T cell receptor beta chains given below trace back to one sample, sequenced in a study of blood T cell repertoires in COVID-19. TCRdb keeps only in-frame clones here, not all; method: immunoSEQ multiplex PCR. The table includes over 350,000 clones, around nine tenths detected once. The specimen sequenced was peripheral blood. These receptors came from a woman aged 25 to 39 with acute or convalescent COVID-19.

The gene calls are TRBV29-1 and TRBJ1-4; D is possibly TRBD1 (6 bases). CDR3 length equals 14 residues. Per the germline V gene, CDR1 is SQVTM and CDR2 is ANQGSEA. V was shortened by 2 bases and J by 8 bases, with 15 bases between the two germline ends. The CDR3 loop is CSVERGRGGEKLFF. CDR3 DNA sequence: TGCAGCGTTGAAAGGGGGAGGGGAGGCGAAAAACTGTTTTTT. The entire variable domain, with the rest obtained from reference TRBV29-1 and TRBJ1-4, is as follows: SAVISQKPSRDICQRGTSLTIQCQVDSQVTMMFWYRQQPGQSLTLIATANQGSEATYESGFVIDKFPISRPNLTFSTLTVSNMSPEDSSIYLCSVERGRGGEKLFFGSGTQLSVL.

The V gene is TRBV12-3 or TRBV12-4, the J gene TRBJ1-2, with TRBD1 as a possible D gene (5 bases). This CDR3 has 12 residues. V shed 3 bases and J shed 6 bases, with 8 bases lying between them. CDR3 sequence: CASSFGGNGYTF. In DNA form, the CDR3 reads TGTGCCAGCAGTTTTGGGGGGAATGGCTACACCTTC.

The V call is TRBV7-2, the J call TRBJ2-3, with D perhaps matching TRBD2 (6 bases). V was shortened by 4 bases and J by 4 bases, with 12 bases between the two germline ends. Germline V lookup: CDR1 SGHTA, CDR2 FQGNSA. The CDR3 spans 14 residues. Here the CDR3 DNA reads TGTGCCAGCAGCTCTAGACTAGTCGCAGATACGCAGTATTTT. Amino acid sequence: CASSSRLVADTQYF.